This TCR beta chain appears in the sequencing data of a study of glioma-infiltrating T cells after dendritic cell vaccination. Assay: immunoSEQ multiplex PCR; the TCRdb copy retains only in-frame clones and omits some. The profile covers 100,000 or so clones, with 90% appearing a single time and more than 2.5% taken by the ten largest. Time point specified: after dendritic cell vaccination, including at tumor progression/relapse. Per the germline V gene, CDR1 is PRHDT and CDR2 is FYEKMQ (reference sequence). The germline V and J ends were trimmed by 4 bases and 0 bases, with 18 bases remaining between them. The CDR3 loop spans 18 amino acids.

The clonotype comes from a human donor with glioblastoma. The V and J genes are TRBV13 and TRBJ1-4, with D possibly being TRBD1 (6 bases). Material: blood, obtained after dendritic cell vaccination. The CDR3, as DNA: TGTGCCAGCAGCTACAGGGTATCGGGTGTATCAACTAATGAAAAACTGTTTTTT. The encoded protein is CASSYRVSGVSTNEKLFF.